The 23 T cell receptor beta chains listed next were all sequenced from one sample in a study of blood T cell repertoires in COVID-19. The data were produced by immunoSEQ multiplex PCR, yet TCRdb's version contains in-frame clones alone and is incomplete. In the table there are around 140,000 clones, roughly 89% of which are singletons. The sample comprised peripheral blood. The receptors derive from a middle-aged man with active or convalescent COVID-19.

This clone was seen more than once but under ten times. The chain is built from TRBV9 and TRBJ2-5; 7 bases match TRBD1. Germline trimming cut 4 bases from V and 5 bases from J; bases unmatched to any gene: 8. Germline V gives CDR1 SGDLS, CDR2 YYNGEE. This CDR3 region has 14 residues. The chain's CDR3 is CASSPQGPRETQYF. The DNA for the CDR3 is TGTGCCAGCAGCCCACAGGGGCCTCGGGAGACCCAGTACTTC.

The V gene is TRBV19, the J gene TRBJ1-2; 8 bases line up with TRBD1. V gave up 8 bases and J gave up 3 bases; unmatched junction bases: 17. The germline V gene encodes CDR1 LNHDA and CDR2 SQIVND (reference sequence). The CDR3 length is 17 residues. CDR3 residues: CASSAGRWTGLDYGYTF. The CDR3 DNA reads as TGTGCCAGTTCCGCCGGCCGGTGGACAGGGTTGGACTATGGCTACACCTTC.

The sample holds a few counts of this clone. This chain uses TRBV27 with TRBJ2-7; TRBD1 is a possible D gene (6 bases). V was shortened by 4 bases and J by 9 bases, with 13 bases between the two germline ends. CDR1 MNHEY and CDR2 SMNVEV come from the germline V gene (reference sequence). The CDR3 contains 12 residues. The CDR3, as DNA: TGTGCCAGCAGTTCCTTAGGGGGTGGGCAGTACTTC. The encoded protein is CASSSLGGGQYF.

The genes are TRBV7-2 and TRBJ2-3; 10 bases align to TRBD2. Losses at the gene ends were 5 bases for V and 1 base for J; bases not matched to a gene: 6. This CDR3 spans 16 amino acids. Germline V lookup: CDR1 SGHTA, CDR2 FQGNSA. The CDR3 DNA is TGTGCCAGCAGCGGGTGGCTAGCGGGGGGCACAGATACGCAGTATTTT. Amino acids: CASSGWLAGGTDTQYF.

In this sample, this clone turned up once. This chain uses TRBV6-2 or TRBV6-3 with TRBJ1-5; D may be TRBD1 (6 bases). Trimming pared 5 bases from V and 4 bases from J, leaving 9 bases between. Germline V CDR1 and CDR2: MNHEY, SVGEGT. The CDR3 runs 13 residues. The CDR3 here is CASSPDRNQPQHF. The CDR3 coding sequence is TGTGCCAGCAGTCCCGACAGGAATCAGCCCCAGCATTTT.

The J gene is TRBJ1-2, the V gene TRBV27, with TRBD1 matching 10 bases. Germline trimming cut 6 bases from V and 7 bases from J; bases unmatched to any gene: 11. Germline CDR1 reads MNHEY; CDR2 reads SMNVEV (reference sequence). The CDR3 loop spans 15 amino acids. The CDR3 spells CASRTKPGTGAGYTF. CDR3 nucleotide sequence: TGTGCCAGCAGAACGAAACCCGGGACAGGGGCTGGCTACACCTTC.

The chain uses TRBV14 and TRBJ1-1; the D gene is possibly TRBD1 (6 bases). The V end lost 2 bases, the J end lost 8 bases, and 15 bases lay between the germline ends. Germline V gives CDR1 SGHDN, CDR2 FVKESK. The CDR3 contains 14 residues. The CDR3 bases are TGTGCCAGCAGCCAACAAGGGGGTACTAGGGAAGCTTTCTTT. Protein: CASSQQGGTREAFF.

The V and J genes are TRBV10-3 and TRBJ1-5, with TRBD1 matching 9 bases. The ends lost 10 bases at V and 8 bases at J; junction bases unmatched: 15. The CDR3 consists of 15 residues. Germline CDR1 ENHRY, CDR2 SYGVKD. CDR3 sequence: CASCRYRDRDEPQHF. The CDR3 DNA reads TGTGCCAGCTGCAGATACCGGGACAGGGATGAGCCCCAGCATTTT.

This rearrangement joins TRBV25-1 to TRBJ2-3, with TRBD1 matching 8 bases. The CDR3 has 16 residues. Trimming took 6 bases from V and 10 from J; bases not matched to a gene: 18. The germline V gene encodes CDR1 MGHDK and CDR2 SYGVNS. CDR3 in DNA: TGTGCCAGCAGCACCGTCGGACAGGGAGAAAGATATCCGCAGTATTTT. Protein sequence: CASSTVGQGERYPQYF.

CDR3 DNA sequence: TGTGCCACCACTCAGGGGCTTTTCACAGATACGCAGTATTTT. Its translation is CATTQGLFTDTQYF. The chain joins TRBV24-1 to TRBJ2-3, with a possible D match to TRBD1 (6 bases). The V end was cut by 8 bases, the J end by 2 bases, with 13 bases between. CDR1 and CDR2 from the germline V gene are KGHDR and SFDVKD. This CDR3 spans 14 amino acids.

This clone was picked up one time. The chain combines TRBV13 with TRBJ1-1, with D perhaps TRBD1 (5 bases). This CDR3 region has 14 residues. The V end lost 1 base, the J end lost 9 bases, and 15 bases lay between the germline ends. Germline V gene data show CDR1 as PRHDT and CDR2 as FYEKMQ (reference sequence). CDR3 amino acids: CASSLVGRDSKAFF. The CDR3 DNA follows: TGTGCCAGCAGCTTAGTAGGCAGGGATTCTAAAGCTTTCTTT.

As for this clone: This specimen includes other DNA sequences encoding the same CDR3. This rearrangement joins TRBV12-5 to TRBJ2-1; 7 bases fit TRBD1. The CDR3 has 15 amino acids. Germline lookup yields CDR1 LGHNT and CDR2 FRNRAP. V shed 4 bases and J 0 bases; nucleotides not matched to a gene: 3. The CDR3 DNA follows: TGTGCTAGTGGTTCGGGACAGAGCTCCTACAATGAGCAGTTCTTC. Amino acid sequence: CASGSGQSSYNEQFF. The entire variable domain, with the rest obtained from reference TRBV12-5 and TRBJ2-1, is as follows: DARVTQTPRHKVTEMGQEVTMRCQPILGHNTVFWYRQTMMQGLELLAYFRNRAPLDDSGMPKDRFSAEMPDATLATLKIQPSEPRDSAVYFCASGSGQSSYNEQFFGPGTRLTVL.

This clone has more than one count but fewer than ten. J is TRBJ1-1 and V is TRBV9; TRBD1 matches 9 bases. The J segment lost 2 bases and the V segment lost 3 bases, leaving 5 bases of the junction unmatched. The germline gives CDR1 SGDLS, CDR2 YYNGEE. CDR3 length: 15 residues. The CDR3 spells CASSARTGANTEAFF. Written as DNA, the CDR3 is TGTGCCAGCAGCGCCAGGACAGGGGCAAACACTGAAGCTTTCTTT.

The rearrangement joins TRBV5-6 to TRBJ2-5, with TRBD2 matching over 7 bases. This CDR3 spans 15 amino acids. Losses at the gene ends were 0 bases for V and 2 bases for J; bases not matched to a gene: 4. Germline V gene lookup returns CDR1 SGHDT and CDR2 YYEEEE. The chain's CDR3 is CASSLGAGLQETQYF. In DNA form, the CDR3 reads TGTGCCAGCAGCTTGGGGGCGGGACTACAAGAGACCCAGTACTTC.

The CDR3 region is CASSSWTGKVYEQYF. The CDR3 nucleotides are TGTGCCAGCAGTTCTTGGACAGGGAAGGTTTACGAGCAGTACTTC. The V and J genes are TRBV6-2 or TRBV6-3 and TRBJ2-7; 8 positions match TRBD1. Germline V gives CDR1 MNHEY, CDR2 SVGEGT. CDR3 size: 15 residues. V trimming: 4 bases; J trimming: 4 bases; junction bases outside the gene matches: 9.

The rearrangement links TRBV7-8 to TRBJ2-3, with D perhaps TRBD2 (6 bases). Trimming removed 5 bases from V and 2 bases from J, with 20 bases in between. CDR1 SGHVS and CDR2 FQNEAQ come from the germline V gene. The CDR3 is made up of 17 amino acids. The chain's CDR3 is CASSPLGSGGLTDTQYF. CDR3 bases: TGTGCCAGCAGCCCCTTGGGGTCTGGGGGACTCACAGATACGCAGTATTTT.

The V call is TRBV7-8, the J call TRBJ2-3; tentative D call: TRBD1 (6 bases). From germline, CDR1 is SGHVS and CDR2 FQNEAQ. V shed 3 bases and J shed 5 bases, with 12 bases lying between them. The CDR3 covers 14 residues. CDR3 nucleotide sequence: TGTGCCAGCAGCTTCTCCCCCAGGGGAGATACGCAGTATTTT. Translated, it gives CASSFSPRGDTQYF.

The chain joins TRBV29-1 to TRBJ2-3; 16 bases fit TRBD2. This CDR3 spans 16 amino acids. V shed 6 bases, J shed 0 bases, and the junction held 3 bases outside the gene matches. Per the germline V gene, CDR1 is SQVTM and CDR2 is ANQGSEA. CDR3 bases: TGCAGCGTGGAGGGACTAGCGGGAGGGAGCACAGATACGCAGTATTTT. It is translated as CSVEGLAGGSTDTQYF.

The chain combines TRBV5-1 with TRBJ2-7, with 9 nucleotides matching TRBD1. In germline, CDR1 is SGHRS, CDR2 YFSETQ. The J segment lost 4 bases and the V segment lost 0 bases, leaving 8 bases of the junction unmatched. This CDR3 contains 16 residues. This CDR3 reads CASSLEPGQGWYEQYF. CDR3 nucleotides: TGCGCCAGCAGCTTGGAGCCGGGACAGGGATGGTACGAGCAGTACTTC.

The CDR3 DNA is TGTGCCAGCAGCCGGTACGTAGGACAGGTCACAGATACGCAGTATTTT. This codes for CASSRYVGQVTDTQYF. The V gene is TRBV11-2, the J gene TRBJ2-3; 7 nucleotides line up with TRBD1. The CDR3 totals 16 residues. Per germline, CDR1 SGHAT and CDR2 FQNNGV. The ends lost 5 bases at V and 2 bases at J; junction bases unmatched: 10.

This chain joins TRBV27 and TRBJ2-1, with 8 bases fitting TRBD1. The V and J ends lost 6 bases and 10 bases, in that order; junction bases with no gene match: 8. The CDR3 extends over 13 amino acids. From germline, CDR1 is MNHEY and CDR2 SMNVEV (reference sequence). This chain's CDR3 is CASSRDRGQEQFF. The CDR3 DNA reads TGTGCCAGCAGCCGCGACAGGGGCCAAGAGCAGTTCTTC.

The chain joins TRBV7-8 to TRBJ1-3, with 8 bases lining up with TRBD1. CDR3 length: 13 amino acids. The V gene end was trimmed by 6 bases and the J gene end by 4 bases; junction bases not matched to a gene: 2. Germline V lookup: CDR1 SGHVS, CDR2 FQNEAQ. The CDR3, as DNA: TGTGCCAGCAGGAGGGACAGGGGAAACACCATATATTTT. Its protein product is CASRRDRGNTIYF.

The genes are TRBV24-1 and TRBJ2-5; 7 positions match TRBD1. The length of the CDR3 is 14 residues. The V gene end was trimmed by 3 bases and the J gene end by 3 bases; junction bases not matched to a gene: 3. Germline values: CDR1 KGHDR, CDR2 SFDVKD. The CDR3 coding sequence is TGTGCCACCAGTGATCCCGACAGGGAAGAGACCCAGTACTTC. As protein: CATSDPDREETQYF.